The T cell receptor beta chain under discussion was sequenced for a study of blood T cell repertoires in COVID-19. Sequencing was performed with immunoSEQ multiplex PCR; in TCRdb, only in-frame clones are kept and a portion is missing. The sample lists just over 150,000 clones, 92% occurring once. The clonotype comes from a man aged 25-40 years with COVID-19, enrolled during active disease. The sample taken for sequencing was peripheral blood.

Here the CDR3 reads CATSASVDSYEQYF. The CDR3 bases are TGTGCCACCAGTGCCTCCGTGGACAGCTACGAGCAGTACTTC. This chain connects TRBV24-1 to TRBJ2-7; D is perhaps TRBD1 (6 bases). Trimming stripped 5 bases from V and 3 bases from J, with 13 bases between. This CDR3 spans 14 amino acids. CDR1 and CDR2 from the germline V gene are KGHDR and SFDVKD.